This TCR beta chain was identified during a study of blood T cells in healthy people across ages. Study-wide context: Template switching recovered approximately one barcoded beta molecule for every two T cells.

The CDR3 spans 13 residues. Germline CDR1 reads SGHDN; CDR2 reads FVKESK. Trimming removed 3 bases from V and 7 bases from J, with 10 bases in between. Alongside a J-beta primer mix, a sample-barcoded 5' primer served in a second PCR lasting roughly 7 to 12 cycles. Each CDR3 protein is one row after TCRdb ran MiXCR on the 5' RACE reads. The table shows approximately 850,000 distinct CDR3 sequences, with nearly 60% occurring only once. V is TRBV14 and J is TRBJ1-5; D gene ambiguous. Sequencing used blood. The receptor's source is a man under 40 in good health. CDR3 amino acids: CASSHRTGQPQHF. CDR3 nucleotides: TGTGCCAGCAGCCACCGGACGGGGCAGCCCCAGCATTTT.